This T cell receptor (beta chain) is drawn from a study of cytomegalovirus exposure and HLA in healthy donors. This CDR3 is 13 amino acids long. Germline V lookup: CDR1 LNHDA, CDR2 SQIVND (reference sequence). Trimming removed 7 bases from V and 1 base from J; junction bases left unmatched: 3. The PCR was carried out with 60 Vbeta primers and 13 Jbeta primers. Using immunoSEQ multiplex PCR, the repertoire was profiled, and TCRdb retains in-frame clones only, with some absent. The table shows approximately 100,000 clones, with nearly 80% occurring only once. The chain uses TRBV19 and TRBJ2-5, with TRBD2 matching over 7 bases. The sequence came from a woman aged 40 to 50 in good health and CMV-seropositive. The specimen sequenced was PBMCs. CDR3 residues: CASKLAPQETQYF. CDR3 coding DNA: TGTGCCAGTAAACTAGCGCCCCAAGAGACCCAGTACTTC.